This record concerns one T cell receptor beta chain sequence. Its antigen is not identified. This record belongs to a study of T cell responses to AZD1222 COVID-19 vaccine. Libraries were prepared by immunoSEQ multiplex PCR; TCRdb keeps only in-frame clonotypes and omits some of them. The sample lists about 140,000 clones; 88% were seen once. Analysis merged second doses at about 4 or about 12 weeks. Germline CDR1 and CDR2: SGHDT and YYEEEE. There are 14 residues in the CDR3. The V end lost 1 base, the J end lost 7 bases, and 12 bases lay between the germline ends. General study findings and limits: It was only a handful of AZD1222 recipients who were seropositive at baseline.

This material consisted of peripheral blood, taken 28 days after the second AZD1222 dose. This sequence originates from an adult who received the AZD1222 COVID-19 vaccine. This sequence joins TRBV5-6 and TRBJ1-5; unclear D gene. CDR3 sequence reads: CASSLSWVEQPQHF. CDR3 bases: TGTGCCAGCAGCTTGAGCTGGGTTGAGCAGCCCCAGCATTTT.